These T cell receptor beta chains were read from a single sample in a study of blood T cell repertoires in COVID-19. Assay: immunoSEQ multiplex PCR; the TCRdb copy retains only in-frame clones and omits some. The sample yields approximately 190,000 clones, roughly 80% seen once. Sequenced: peripheral blood. These receptors came from a man between 25 and 39 years old with active or convalescent COVID-19. Each CDR3 is given with its conserved first and last residue. D genes are given only for firm matches. Clone size, where shown, is once, few, many, or a class for clones that have expanded.

cdr3_nt cdr3_aa d_call j_call clone_size v_call
TGTGCCAGCAGCTTGTTGGGATCCGGGAGTTTAAAAAATTCACCCCTCCACTTT CASSLLGSGSLKNSPLHF NA TRBJ1-6 NA TRBV5-6
TGTGCCAGCAGCCGACTAGCGGGGGGTCAGACAGATACGCAGTATTTT CASSRLAGGQTDTQYF TRBD2 TRBJ2-3 once TRBV11-2
TGTGCCACCAGTGATTTGCAAAACCCGGGACAGGGGGCTACTGAAGCTTTCTTT CATSDLQNPGQGATEAFF TRBD1 TRBJ1-1 NA TRBV24-1
TGTGCCACCAGTGATTTTATCGGACAGCTCGTATACTTC CATSDFIGQLVYF NA TRBJ2-5 once TRBV24-1
TGTGCCAGCAGCTTGGGACAGTCTATTAACGAGCAGTACTTC CASSLGQSINEQYF NA TRBJ2-7 NA TRBV5-5
TGTGCCTGGAGTGCCTATGGTCCTGAAGCTTTCTTT CAWSAYGPEAFF NA TRBJ1-1 NA TRBV30
TGTGCCAGCAGCGACCGGACTAGCGGGGCCCCATTTGGTGAGCAGTTCTTC CASSDRTSGAPFGEQFF TRBD2 TRBJ2-1 few TRBV7-9
TGTGCCAGCCGTAGGGGCCGGGAGCAGCCCCAGCATTTT CASRRGREQPQHF NA TRBJ1-5 NA TRBV2
TGTGCCAGCAGCCAAGGTAGCGGGGACAGCACAGATACGCAGTATTTT CASSQGSGDSTDTQYF TRBD2 TRBJ2-3 NA TRBV3-1/TRBV3-2
TGTGCCAGCAGCGCCGGACAGGGGTTCTATGGCTACACCTTC CASSAGQGFYGYTF TRBD1 TRBJ1-2 NA TRBV9
TGTGCCACCAGTGATTCGGCGGGAGGGAATGCCGGGGAGCTGTTTTTT CATSDSAGGNAGELFF TRBD2 TRBJ2-2 NA TRBV24-1
TGTGCCAGCAGTCCTAGCGGGGGGGGCACAGATACGCAGTATTTT CASSPSGGGTDTQYF TRBD2 TRBJ2-3 few TRBV6-4
TGTGCCAGCAGTGCCGATTCAGGGGGTTGGGACGAGCAGTACTTC CASSADSGGWDEQYF TRBD1 TRBJ2-7 NA TRBV6-6
TGTGCCACCAGTGATCAACATTGGCAGCCCCAGCATTTT CATSDQHWQPQHF NA TRBJ1-5 NA TRBV24-1
TGTGCCAGTACCCTACAGGGGGCGAACTCACCCCTCCACTTT CASTLQGANSPLHF TRBD1 TRBJ1-6 NA TRBV19
TGTGCCAGCAGCTTAGATTCTCTGGTTTGGCAGGGCGGCGAAAAACTGTTTTTT CASSLDSLVWQGGEKLFF NA TRBJ1-4 NA TRBV7-2
TGTGCCATCAGTTCCGGGACAGTCAACACTGAAGCTTTCTTT CAISSGTVNTEAFF TRBD1 TRBJ1-1 few TRBV10-3
TGTGCCAGCACCTTCCGACAGCGAGATGGCTACACCTTC CASTFRQRDGYTF NA TRBJ1-2 NA TRBV12-3/TRBV12-4
TGTGCCAGCAGCGTAGTTGGGGGCGGGGGCACTGAAGCTTTCTTT CASSVVGGGGTEAFF NA TRBJ1-1 NA TRBV9
TGTGCCAGCAGCTTAGGACAGGCTTATGGCTACACCTTC CASSLGQAYGYTF NA TRBJ1-2 NA TRBV11-2
TGTGCCTGCCCCTCTAAAACGGGGAACACTGAAGCTTTCTTT CACPSKTGNTEAFF NA TRBJ1-1 NA TRBV11-2